This T cell receptor beta chain appears in the sequencing data of a study of early T cells in non-severe SARS-CoV-2 infection (dated by TCRdb to the early 2020s). Regarding the research as a whole: Bulk RNA from unsorted whole blood was used for TCR sequencing, so alpha and beta chains could not be paired. Findings and caveats that apply to the study as a whole: VDJdb matching was skewed toward anti-spike CD8 responses, so virus-specific expansions were likely underestimated and private and CD4 specificities were missed.

The library was produced with 5' RACE. The instrument given in TCRdb is NextSeq 500. To correct for sequencing error and PCR bias, the TCR library protocol tagged individual cDNA molecules with unique molecular identifiers. Sequencing covered both TCR alpha and beta chains, and within each sample the abundances of alpha and beta sequences were tightly co-correlated. As for the original processing: Decombinator V4 was used to annotate the V gene, J gene and CDR3 of the TCR sequences. Expanded TCRs were defined as changing significantly between any two time points under a Poisson model with p below 0.0001. TCR abundances were normalised to the total number of TCRs sequenced per sample and expressed as counts per million. MAIT TCRs were defined by TRAV1-2 paired with TRAJ12, TRAJ20 or TRAJ33, and iNKT TCRs by TRAV10 paired with TRAJ18. VDJdb, accessed on 1 November 2021, was searched for TCRs annotated for CMV, EBV and SARS-CoV-2, and TCRs annotated for more than one antigen were excluded. The public sequencing data were trimmed at Q25 with fastp and processed into clonotypes with MiXCR by TCRdb, which kept only in-frame beta chains. Rows are unified per CDR3 protein, each entry keeping the most common DNA and genes. The V and J calls follow TCRdb's processing rather than the paper's. The table for this sample lists about 32,000 distinct CDR3 sequences; approximately 5.2% of them were counted only once. The ten largest make up 3.5% to 4% of the sample.

Taken from the germline V gene (reference sequence), the CDR1 and CDR2 loops are DFQATT and SNEGSKA. Trimming removed 1 base from V and 0 bases from J, leaving 13 bases between the germline ends. The CDR3 goes from the cysteine to the phenylalanine over 16 residues. CDR3 DNA only is kept here, 48 bases in frame from base 1. A case-control design nested within a healthcare worker cohort in London, UK, was used, with weekly nasopharyngeal swab PCR tests and blood sampling performed. Healthcare workers were enrolled in the week of the UK lockdown, from 23 to 31 March 2020, and were followed every week for up to about 16 weeks. Only a few counts were recorded for this clonotype. No cognate antigen has been identified for it. Base-call qualities are not available, and no considerably larger clone is one nucleotide away.

The chain is assembled from TRBV20-1 and TRBJ1-5, with the D segment identity uncertain. The sequencing sample was made of whole blood. The source of this sequence is an adult who was a healthcare worker with PCR-confirmed SARS-CoV-2 infection or an uninfected control (not recorded which). The DNA sequence reads TGCAGTGCTAGAGCTACCTCAGCTAATAGCAATCAGCCCCAGCATTTT. This is translated as CSARATSANSNQPQHF.